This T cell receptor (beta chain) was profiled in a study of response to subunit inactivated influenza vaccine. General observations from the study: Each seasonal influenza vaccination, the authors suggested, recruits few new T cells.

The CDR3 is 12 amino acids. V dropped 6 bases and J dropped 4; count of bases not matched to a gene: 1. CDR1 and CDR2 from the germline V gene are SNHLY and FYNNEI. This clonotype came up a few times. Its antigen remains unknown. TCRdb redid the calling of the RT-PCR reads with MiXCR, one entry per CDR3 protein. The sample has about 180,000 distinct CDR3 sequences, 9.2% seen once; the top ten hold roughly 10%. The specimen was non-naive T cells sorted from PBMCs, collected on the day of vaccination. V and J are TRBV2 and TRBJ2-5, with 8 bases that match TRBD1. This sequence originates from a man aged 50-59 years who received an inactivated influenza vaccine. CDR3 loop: CASSDRGETQYF. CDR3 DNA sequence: TGTGCCAGCAGCGACAGGGGAGAGACCCAGTACTTC.